The rows below give T cell receptor beta chains drawn from one sample of a study of T cell responses to AZD1222 COVID-19 vaccine. Method: immunoSEQ multiplex PCR; TCRdb's copy keeps in-frame clones and lacks some. This table holds roughly 97,000 clones, more than 70% found once. The sample was peripheral blood, taken on day 0 of AZD1222 vaccination. Every receptor here comes from an adult in good health. Each CDR3 is given with its conserved first and last residue. D genes are given only for firm matches. The size entry is marked missing in some rows and otherwise reads once, few, many or a size class.

V	D	size	J	CDR3
TRBV18	-	-	TRBJ1-1	CASSPSGTITEAFF
TRBV9	-	-	TRBJ1-1	CASSVGGGANTEAFF
TRBV30	-	-	TRBJ1-1	CAWTQENTEAFF
TRBV7-2	-	-	TRBJ2-7	CASSSFLSSDEQYF
TRBV6-1	TRBD1	-	TRBJ1-6	CASSEARDRGSPLHF
TRBV28	-	-	TRBJ1-5	CASSPLLTSYSNQPQHF
TRBV19	-	-	TRBJ1-5	CASNTSPSFSNQPQHF
TRBV6-2/TRBV6-3	-	-	TRBJ1-1	CASSYSQVGWDTEAFF
TRBV7-2	-	-	TRBJ1-1	CASSLTGINTEAFF
TRBV7-2	TRBD2	-	TRBJ2-1	CASSPTWTSIYNEQFF
TRBV25-1	TRBD2	-	TRBJ2-5	CASSDVAGLKETQYF
TRBV6-5	TRBD1	once	TRBJ1-2	CASSPRQGARGYTF
TRBV6-5	-	few	TRBJ1-5	CASSYSAGGNQPQHF
TRBV11-2	TRBD1	-	TRBJ1-3	CASSLDRGPGNTIYF
TRBV18	-	-	TRBJ1-2	CASSRQSDIYYGYTF
TRBV7-9	-	-	TRBJ1-1	CASRLGFTEAFF
TRBV6-2/TRBV6-3	TRBD1	-	TRBJ2-1	CASSTSETGSIFNEQFF
TRBV4-2	-	-	TRBJ2-2	CASSQYSRGTGELFF
TRBV28	TRBD2	-	TRBJ2-7	CASTHRAGRGLYEQYF
TRBV14	-	-	TRBJ1-2	CASSQDRTVGGYTF
TRBV19	-	-	TRBJ1-1	CATSSLYTEAFF
TRBV3-1/TRBV3-2	-	-	TRBJ2-7	CASSRQQGYEQYF
TRBV4-1	TRBD1	once	TRBJ1-3	CASSRYTETGSIVNTIYF
TRBV6-5	-	few	TRBJ1-2	CAVQFNYGYTF
TRBV28	-	-	TRBJ1-2	CASSFIIGAGANYGYTF
TRBV27	TRBD2	-	TRBJ2-1	CASSLSPRLAGGMNYNEQFF
TRBV5-1	TRBD2	-	TRBJ2-1	CASSPRLAGGSHEQFF
TRBV6-2/TRBV6-3	-	few	TRBJ2-3	CASSYSTTDTQYF
TRBV12-2	-	-	TRBJ2-2	CASRPVPEAGELFF
TRBV19	-	-	TRBJ2-7	CASSPWAGYSYEQYF
TRBV9	-	few	TRBJ1-5	CASSVEGVVNSNQPQHF
TRBV19	TRBD1	-	TRBJ1-5	CASSAQDRANQPQHF
TRBV6-6	TRBD2	-	TRBJ2-7	CASSSFLAGGAYEQYF
TRBV12-3/TRBV12-4	-	-	TRBJ2-7	CASSLQELYEQYF
TRBV18	-	-	TRBJ2-7	CASSPHPPSRSSSYEQYF
TRBV16	-	-	TRBJ1-6	CASSQNLPLHF